The rows below give T cell receptor beta chains drawn from one sample of a study of blood T cell repertoires in COVID-19. The assay was immunoSEQ multiplex PCR, and TCRdb's table has in-frame clones only and misses some. The table has about 120,000 clones, 80% to 90% seen once. Material: peripheral blood. The receptor set was obtained from a man aged 70-80 years with active or convalescent COVID-19. Each CDR3 is given with its conserved first and last residue. The D gene is left open where the match is weak. Clone size, where shown, is once, few, many, or a class for clones that have expanded.

J,D,size,V,DNA,CDR3
TRBJ2-2,.,.,TRBV3-1/TRBV3-2,TGTGCCAGCAGCGTTGCTGGTAGGTTCGCGAGGACCGGGGAGCTGTTTTTT,CASSVAGRFARTGELFF
TRBJ2-1,.,.,TRBV5-6,TGTGCCAGCAGCTTGGTCAGGGGGGTCTACAATGAGCAGTTCTTC,CASSLVRGVYNEQFF
TRBJ1-6,.,.,TRBV4-2,TGTGCCAGCAGCCAAGATATGGGAGGATCACCCCTCCACTTT,CASSQDMGGSPLHF
TRBJ2-5,TRBD1,.,TRBV27,TGTGCCAGCAGTTTATCGGGGACAGGGGGGTTTGAGACCCAGTACTTC,CASSLSGTGGFETQYF
TRBJ1-1,.,.,TRBV9,TGTGCCAGCAGCAGAGGGCGTATCAACACTGAAGCTTTCTTT,CASSRGRINTEAFF
TRBJ1-3,.,.,TRBV19,TGTGCCAGTAGAACACAGGGCGCTGGAAACACCATATATTTT,CASRTQGAGNTIYF
TRBJ1-5,.,once,TRBV7-9,TGTGCCAGCAGCTTAGGGCAGTTTCAGCCCCAGCATTTT,CASSLGQFQPQHF
TRBJ2-1,TRBD2,.,TRBV3-1/TRBV3-2,TGTGCCAGCAGCCCCCCGCGACTAGCGGGAGTTTACAATGAGCAGTTCTTC,CASSPPRLAGVYNEQFF
TRBJ1-1,TRBD1,.,TRBV6-5,TGTGCCAGCAGTCCCGAGGGACAGGCAGAAGCTTTCTTT,CASSPEGQAEAFF
TRBJ2-5,.,.,TRBV4-1,TGCGCCAGCAGCCAAGATACGGCGTCTGCAGGGGAGACCCAGTACTTC,CASSQDTASAGETQYF
TRBJ1-1,TRBD1,.,TRBV2,TGTGCCAGCAGAAGAACAGGGGGCTGGATGAACACTGAAGCTTTCTTT,CASRRTGGWMNTEAFF
TRBJ1-2,.,.,TRBV28,TGTGCCAGCCGGGGACAACTCTACGGCTACACCTTC,CASRGQLYGYTF
TRBJ2-4,TRBD2,.,TRBV2,TGTGCCAGCAGCGGGAGGCAGCGGGGGGTAGCCAAAAACATTCAGTACTTC,CASSGRQRGVAKNIQYF
TRBJ2-1,TRBD2,.,TRBV27,TGTGCCAGCACCCAACTAGCGGGGAATAACAATGAGCAGTTCTTC,CASTQLAGNNNEQFF
TRBJ2-1,.,.,TRBV6-5,TGTGCCAGCAGTTACGGGGGCCTTGTCCGGAGGAATGAGCAGTTCTTC,CASSYGGLVRRNEQFF
TRBJ2-1,.,.,TRBV12-5,TGTGCTAGTGGTTTGTCAGCGGGCCAGAGCTCCTACAATGAGCAGTTCTTC,CASGLSAGQSSYNEQFF
TRBJ2-1,TRBD2,.,TRBV19,TGTGCCAGTAGTTTCGCGACTAGCTCCATTAATGAGCAGTTCTTC,CASSFATSSINEQFF
TRBJ2-2,.,.,TRBV12-5,TGTGCTAGTGGGGGGACTCCCACCGGGGAGCTGTTTTTT,CASGGTPTGELFF
TRBJ1-4,.,.,TRBV6-1,TGTGCCAGCAGTGAAGCGCGGCAGGGGTTGGAAAAACTGTTTTTT,CASSEARQGLEKLFF
TRBJ2-1,.,.,TRBV7-9,TGTGCCAGCAGCTTACTGGGAGGAGTAAATGAGCAGTTCTTC,CASSLLGGVNEQFF
TRBJ1-2,.,.,TRBV24-1,TGTGCCACCAGTGACTCCTACAGGGTTAATGGCTATGGCTACACCTTC,CATSDSYRVNGYGYTF
TRBJ2-5,TRBD1,.,TRBV28,TGTGCCAGCAGTTTAATAGGGGGACAGAAAGAGACCCAGTACTTC,CASSLIGGQKETQYF
TRBJ2-5,.,.,TRBV27,TGTGCCAGGGAAGGGGGAGGGCCGGATGAGACCCAGTACTTC,CAREGGGPDETQYF
TRBJ1-1,TRBD1,.,TRBV20-1,TGCATGACAGGGCCTGATGGTGAAGCTTTCTTT,CMTGPDGEAFF
TRBJ2-1,TRBD2,.,TRBV10-3,TGTGCCATCAGTGTCTCCGGACTAGCGGGAGGGCCTGACAATGAGCAGTTCTTC,CAISVSGLAGGPDNEQFF
TRBJ1-3,.,.,TRBV12-3/TRBV12-4,TGTGCCAGCAGTTTAACAGCAGGAAACACCATATATTTT,CASSLTAGNTIYF
TRBJ2-7,.,.,TRBV28,TGTGCCACTCGGGGGACGCCCTACGAGCAGTACTTC,CATRGTPYEQYF
TRBJ2-3,TRBD1,.,TRBV6-5,TGTGCCAGCAGGACAGGGGGCGTAGAGGATACGCAGTATTTT,CASRTGGVEDTQYF
TRBJ1-5,TRBD1,.,TRBV6-5,TGTGCCAGCAGGACGACAGGGTCGCATCAGCCCCAGCATTTT,CASRTTGSHQPQHF
TRBJ2-6,TRBD1,.,TRBV9,TGTGCCAGCAGCGTAGGGACAGGAAAAGGTCATGGGGCCAACGTCCTGACTTTC,CASSVGTGKGHGANVLTF
TRBJ1-2,.,.,TRBV19,TGTGCCAGTACTCGGACAGCCACCTATGGCTACACCTTC,CASTRTATYGYTF
TRBJ2-3,.,.,TRBV11-2,TGTGCCAGCAGCCTCAGTAACACAGATACGCAGTATTTT,CASSLSNTDTQYF
TRBJ2-7,TRBD1,once,TRBV10-1,TGCGCCAGCAGTGTTAATCAAGTCACCCGGGACAGGGCGGGCTACGAGCAGTACTTC,CASSVNQVTRDRAGYEQYF
TRBJ1-6,.,.,TRBV27,TGTGCCAGCAGCGACAGGAGCTCCTATAATTCACCCCTCCACTTT,CASSDRSSYNSPLHF
TRBJ2-3,TRBD1,.,TRBV19,TGTGCCAGTAAAACTGAAGGGGGCCTCCACCCCTACACAGATACGCAGTATTTT,CASKTEGGLHPYTDTQYF
TRBJ2-2,.,.,TRBV19,TGTGCCAGTAGCTCCAGGGCCGGGGAGCTGTTTTTT,CASSSRAGELFF
TRBJ2-5,TRBD2,.,TRBV5-1,TGCGCCAGCAGCTTACCCGGGACTAGCGGGGAGACCCAGTACTTC,CASSLPGTSGETQYF